These 30 T cell receptor beta chains were all obtained from the same sample, sequenced in a study of cytomegalovirus exposure and HLA in healthy donors. Profiled with immunoSEQ multiplex PCR; TCRdb holds only in-frame clones, not every one. The table includes 100,000 or so clones, about 85% detected once. The sample consisted of PBMCs. These receptors all stem from a woman between 18 and 29 years old in good health and CMV-seropositive.

The table lists this clone with a few counts. V and J are TRBV28 and TRBJ1-5; D unclear. The CDR3 has 14 amino acids. Germline V lookup: CDR1 MDHEN, CDR2 SYDVKM. The V end lost 5 bases, the J end lost 3 bases, and 11 bases lay between the germline ends. The CDR3 protein is CASSTDTYNQPQHF. CDR3 bases: TGTGCCAGCAGTACTGACACATACAATCAGCCCCAGCATTTT.

V usage is TRBV7-6 and J usage is TRBJ2-3, with 13 bases aligning to TRBD2. V lost 5 bases to trimming and J lost 4 bases; unmatched junction nucleotides: 3. The CDR3 length is 15 residues. Germline CDR1 reads SGHVS; CDR2 reads FNYEAQ. CDR3 in DNA: TGTGCCAGCAGCCCACTAGCGGGAGGGCCAGATACGCAGTATTTT. It yields the protein CASSPLAGGPDTQYF.

This chain links TRBV28 with TRBJ1-2, with 7 nucleotides matching TRBD1. CDR1 and CDR2 from the germline V gene are MDHEN and SYDVKM. This CDR3 has 15 residues. Trimming at V came to 6 bases and at J to 8 bases, leaving 15 bases not matched to a gene. The CDR3 loop is CASSLRGDSVRGYTF. The CDR3, as DNA: TGTGCCAGCAGCCTAAGGGGGGACAGCGTACGGGGCTACACCTTC.

The chain uses TRBV18 and TRBJ1-5; possible D gene TRBD1, 5 bases. V lost 0 bases, J lost 3 bases, and 9 bases lay in between. The germline CDR1 and CDR2 sequences are KGHSH and LQKENI. The CDR3 runs to 15 residues. CDR3: CASSPPGGSNQPQHF. In nucleotides, the CDR3 is TGTGCCAGCTCACCACCGGGGGGTTCCAATCAGCCCCAGCATTTT.

The chain combines TRBV11-1 with TRBJ2-2, with D possibly being TRBD2 (5 bases). The CDR3 spans 14 residues. Per the germline V gene, CDR1 is SGHAT and CDR2 is FQDESV (reference sequence). V gave up 4 bases and J gave up 4 bases, with 10 bases separating them. CDR3 DNA sequence: TGTGCCAGCAGCTCCTCTAGCCCCACCGGGGAGCTGTTTTTT. As protein: CASSSSSPTGELFF.

The chain has TRBV19 and TRBJ1-1; 8 bases are shared with TRBD1. The germline gives CDR1 LNHDA, CDR2 SQIVND (reference sequence). This CDR3 spans 15 amino acids. The ends lost 6 bases at V and 0 bases at J; junction bases unmatched: 6. The CDR3 is CASRTGQGMNTEAFF. The CDR3 DNA is TGTGCCAGTAGGACCGGACAGGGAATGAACACTGAAGCTTTCTTT.

This chain connects TRBV7-9 to TRBJ1-1; D is ambiguous. V was shortened by 0 bases and J by 0 bases, with 5 bases between the two germline ends. The CDR3 consists of 14 residues. Germline CDR1 reads SEHNR; CDR2 reads FQNEAQ (reference sequence). CDR3 nucleotides: TGTGCCAGCAGCTTAGCCTCAGTGAACACTGAAGCTTTCTTT. This translates into CASSLASVNTEAFF. Using reference TRBV7-9 and TRBJ1-1 for the parts outside the CDR3, the full variable domain is DTGVSQNPRHKITKRGQNVTFRCDPISEHNRLYWYRQTLGQGPEFLTYFQNEAQLEKSRLLSDRFSAERPKGSFSTLEIQRTEQGDSAMYLCASSLASVNTEAFFGQGTRLTVV.

The gene calls are TRBV27 and TRBJ2-7; TRBD2 matches at 10 bases. V lost 3 bases and J lost 6; bases outside the gene matches: 5. The CDR3 length is 14 residues. Per germline, CDR1 MNHEY and CDR2 SMNVEV (reference sequence). The DNA for the CDR3 is TGTGCCAGCAGTTTGACTAGCGGGTCCACCGAGCAGTACTTC. Amino acids: CASSLTSGSTEQYF.

The chain recombines TRBV5-1 with TRBJ1-2; 7 nucleotides agree with TRBD1. Trimming removed 4 bases from V and 8 bases from J; junction bases left unmatched: 11. Per the germline V gene, CDR1 is SGHRS and CDR2 is YFSETQ. The CDR3 has 14 residues. CDR3 DNA sequence: TGCGCCAGCAGCCCAGGGGGGATCCCCTACGGCTACACCTTC. Translating it yields CASSPGGIPYGYTF.

The table lists this clone with a count of one. The V gene is TRBV11-2, the J gene TRBJ1-1; 8 bases map to TRBD1. The germline gives CDR1 SGHAT, CDR2 FQNNGV. The ends lost 5 bases at V and 3 bases at J; junction bases unmatched: 8. The CDR3 is 15 residues long. The CDR3: CASSQRQGLDTEAFF. CDR3 nucleotides: TGTGCCAGCAGCCAGCGACAGGGGTTGGACACTGAAGCTTTCTTT.

This clone has just one count. This chain joins TRBV2 and TRBJ2-7; D remains unclear. This CDR3 is built from 15 residues. With 7 bases removed from V and 0 bases from J, the gap between germline ends came to 16 bases. CDR1 SNHLY and CDR2 FYNNEI come from the germline V gene. The CDR3 coding sequence is TGTGCCAGCATCGAGGCGACCTTTAACTCCTACGAGCAGTACTTC. Translation: CASIEATFNSYEQYF. The complete variable domain, with remaining parts taken from reference TRBV2 and TRBJ2-7, reads EPEVTQTPSHQVTQMGQEVILRCVPISNHLYFYWYRQILGQKVEFLVSFYNNEISEKSEIFDDQFSVERPDGSNFTLKIRSTKLEDSAMYFCASIEATFNSYEQYFGPGTRLTVT.

The rearrangement joins TRBV5-1 to TRBJ2-2; TRBD1 aligns across 9 bases. V shed 4 bases and J 2 bases; nucleotides not matched to a gene: 6. Germline CDR1 SGHRS, CDR2 YFSETQ. The CDR3 length is 16 residues. The CDR3 sequence: CASSRGTGINTGELFF. The DNA for the CDR3 is TGCGCCAGCAGCCGGGGGACAGGGATTAACACCGGGGAGCTGTTTTTT.

J is TRBJ2-7 and V is TRBV28; TRBD2 matches at 11 bases. CDR1 is MDHEN, CDR2 SYDVKM, per germline. CDR3 length: 20 residues. After removal of 5 bases from V and 5 bases from J, the junction contained 23 bases not matched to a gene. The CDR3 coding sequence is TGTGCCAGCAGTCCCTTTTCCTTGGGTAGCGGGAGGGCTATATCCCACGAGCAGTACTTC. Encoded protein: CASSPFSLGSGRAISHEQYF.

The chain has TRBV2 and TRBJ2-7; 12 bases line up with TRBD1. The length of the CDR3 is 13 residues. J lost 8 bases, V lost 6 bases, and 5 bases had no gene match. Germline V gene sequence: CDR1 SNHLY, CDR2 FYNNEI. This chain's CDR3 is CASSKGTGGKQYF. CDR3 bases: TGTGCCAGCAGCAAAGGGACAGGGGGCAAGCAGTACTTC.

The rearrangement links TRBV25-1 to TRBJ2-1; weak D call: TRBD2 (6 bases). Germline V lookup: CDR1 MGHDK, CDR2 SYGVNS. Trimming pared 8 bases from V and 6 bases from J, leaving 11 bases between. The CDR3 extends over 12 amino acids. For the CDR3, the DNA is TGTGCCAGCGGGACTCAGCCCAATGAGCAGTTCTTC. It yields the protein CASGTQPNEQFF.

The chain recombines TRBV5-1 with TRBJ1-5; the D gene is possibly TRBD1 (6 bases). Germline V gene lookup returns CDR1 SGHRS and CDR2 YFSETQ. Trimming shortened V by 4 bases and J by 8 bases, and 19 bases separated the two germline ends. The CDR3 sequence is 15 residues long. The chain's CDR3 is CASSPGHPIPEPQHF. The DNA of the CDR3 is TGCGCCAGCAGCCCGGGACATCCTATACCTGAGCCCCAGCATTTT.

V is TRBV19 and J is TRBJ1-5; TRBD1 matches 8 bases. Germline V CDR1 and CDR2: LNHDA, SQIVND (reference sequence). The CDR3 is made up of 16 amino acids. Losses at the gene ends were 5 bases for V and 1 base for J; bases not matched to a gene: 7. CDR3 residues: CASSFRDRKSNQPQHF. CDR3 bases: TGTGCCAGTAGTTTCCGGGACAGGAAAAGCAATCAGCCCCAGCATTTT. Drawing the rest from reference TRBV19 and TRBJ1-5, the complete variable domain is DGGITQSPKYLFRKEGQNVTLSCEQNLNHDAMYWYRQDPGQGLRLIYYSQIVNDFQKGDIAEGYSVSREKKESFPLTVTSAQKNPTAFYLCASSFRDRKSNQPQHFGDGTRLSIL.

The V gene is TRBV10-3, the J gene TRBJ1-1; the D gene is possibly TRBD1 (6 bases). The V end lost 3 bases, the J end lost 4 bases, and 12 bases lay between the germline ends. The CDR3 is 14 residues long. Germline V gives CDR1 ENHRY, CDR2 SYGVKD. Here the CDR3 reads CAISESGAGTEAFF. DNA of the CDR3: TGTGCCATCAGTGAATCAGGGGCTGGCACTGAAGCTTTCTTT.

The chain combines TRBV5-1 with TRBJ2-1; TRBD2 agrees at 13 bases. V was pared by 2 bases and J by 2 bases, with 1 base of the junction left unmatched. This CDR3 has 16 residues. CDR1 and CDR2 (germline): SGHRS, YFSETQ. In nucleotides, the CDR3 is TGCGCCAGCAGCTTAGGGACTAGCGGGACCTACAATGAGCAGTTCTTC. Its protein product is CASSLGTSGTYNEQFF.

CDR3 loop: CASSLEAGGYNSPLHF. DNA of the CDR3: TGTGCCAGCAGCTTAGAAGCAGGAGGATATAATTCACCCCTCCACTTT. V usage is TRBV11-2 and J usage is TRBJ1-6; D is undetermined. Germline V lookup: CDR1 SGHAT, CDR2 FQNNGV. This CDR3 is built from 16 residues. With 0 bases removed from V and 4 bases from J, the gap between germline ends came to 10 bases.

The CDR3 region has the DNA TGTGCCAGCAGCCCGGGACAGGGTCGCGGAGATACGCAGTATTTT. It translates to CASSPGQGRGDTQYF. The chain couples TRBV9 to TRBJ2-3; 9 nucleotides line up with TRBD1. Trimming took 4 bases from V and 5 from J; bases not matched to a gene: 8. Germline V lookup: CDR1 SGDLS, CDR2 YYNGEE. The CDR3 has 15 amino acids.

This sequence joins TRBV30 and TRBJ2-7; 9 bases fit TRBD1. The CDR3 covers 15 residues. V was pared by 3 bases and J by 2 bases, with 8 bases of the junction left unmatched. Germline CDR1 is GTSNPN and CDR2 is SVGIG (reference sequence). The CDR3 region is CAWSLGQGAAYEQYF. CDR3 sequence (DNA): TGTGCCTGGAGCCTGGGACAGGGAGCGGCCTACGAGCAGTACTTC.

This clone was seen a handful of times. This rearrangement joins TRBV5-6 to TRBJ2-1, with D perhaps TRBD1 (6 bases). The germline CDR1 and CDR2 sequences are SGHDT and YYEEEE. The V and J ends lost 3 bases and 2 bases respectively, with 15 bases between them. The CDR3 is made up of 16 amino acids. CDR3 DNA: TGTGCCAGCAGCTCAAGGACAGACCTAGCCTACAATGAGCAGTTCTTC. It yields the protein CASSSRTDLAYNEQFF.

J is TRBJ2-2 and V is TRBV28; 7 bases are shared with TRBD1. CDR1 and CDR2 (germline): MDHEN, SYDVKM. CDR3 length: 15 amino acids. J gave up 1 base and V 4 bases, and 3 bases lay outside the gene matches. The CDR3 nucleotides read TGTGCCAGCAGTTCACGGACAGGGAACACCGGGGAGCTGTTTTTT. It codes for CASSSRTGNTGELFF.

This chain connects TRBV5-1 to TRBJ1-1; D gene uncertain. Looked up from germline, CDR1 is SGHRS and CDR2 is YFSETQ. The CDR3 is 13 amino acids. Trimming took off 2 bases at V and 0 bases at J, with 5 bases between the two ends. CDR3 sequence (DNA): TGCGCCAGCAGCTTCCGTTTGAACACTGAAGCTTTCTTT. Translated, it gives CASSFRLNTEAFF.

The chain joins TRBV27 to TRBJ2-1; 8 positions agree with TRBD1. Trimming at V came to 5 bases and at J to 3 bases, leaving 3 bases not matched to a gene. The CDR3 contains 14 residues. Germline CDR1 is MNHEY and CDR2 is SMNVEV (reference sequence). CDR3 in DNA: TGTGCCAGCAGTAGGACAGGGCTCTACAATGAGCAGTTCTTC. It encodes CASSRTGLYNEQFF.

The chain has TRBV5-1 and TRBJ2-1; 13 bases are shared with TRBD2. In germline, CDR1 is SGHRS, CDR2 YFSETQ. J gave up 13 bases and V 0 bases, and 7 bases lay outside the gene matches. The CDR3 is made up of 15 amino acids. The CDR3 region has the DNA TGCGCCAGCAGCTTGGGACTAGCGGGGGGCGAGGTACAGTTCTTC. This translates into CASSLGLAGGEVQFF.

This clone was seen only a few times. CDR3 sequence: CASSLEREQYF. The DNA of the CDR3 is TGTGCCAGCAGCTTGGAGCGGGAGCAGTACTTC. The chain combines TRBV11-3 with TRBJ2-7; possibly TRBD2 for D (5 bases). V was clipped by 3 bases and J by 7 bases, with 7 bases between them. CDR3 length equals 11 residues. Germline lookup yields CDR1 SGHNT and CDR2 YENEEA.

The rearrangement links TRBV5-8 to TRBJ2-1; the match to TRBD2 covers 9 bases. Trimming took 3 bases from V and 9 from J; bases not matched to a gene: 16. The germline gives CDR1 SGHTS, CDR2 YDEGEE. The CDR3 totals 17 residues. The DNA for the CDR3 is TGTGCCAGCAGCTGGGAGCTCGCGGGACTAGCTGTTAGTGAGCAGTTCTTC. It specifies CASSWELAGLAVSEQFF.

This chain connects TRBV2 to TRBJ2-7; a weak D match, TRBD1 (5 bases). Trimming removed 6 bases from V and 5 bases from J, with 8 bases in between. In germline, CDR1 is SNHLY, CDR2 FYNNEI. The CDR3 length is 11 residues. The CDR3 protein is CASSGHNEQYF. CDR3 DNA: TGTGCCAGCAGCGGACACAACGAGCAGTACTTC.